This T cell receptor (beta chain) was recovered during a study of control samples from healthy donors and cancer patients. The table came from immunoSEQ multiplex PCR; TCRdb's copy has only in-frame clones and leaves some out. The sample lists 90,000 to 150,000 clones, roughly 90% occurring once. This clone showed up just a few times. With 9 bases removed from V and 9 bases from J, the gap between germline ends came to 15 bases. The CDR3 consists of 12 residues. Per the germline V gene, CDR1 is SGHTA and CDR2 is FQGTGA. The rearrangement uses TRBV7-3 and TRBJ2-1; D remains ambiguous. The sequence was collected from a woman under 30 in good health. Specimen: blood. CDR3: CASRALNGEQFF. The CDR3 DNA reads TGTGCCAGTAGGGCTTTGAATGGTGAGCAGTTCTTC.